The 23 T cell receptor beta chains below all came from one sample that was sequenced in a study of beta chain features in type 1 diabetes. Expressed TCRB transcripts got sequenced, as all isolated RNA was reverse transcribed. Assay: immunoSEQ multiplex PCR; the TCRdb copy retains only in-frame clones and omits some. The sample includes some 150,000 clones, 9% to 10% seen only once; the top ten take almost 0.65%. The material sequenced was central memory CD4+ T cells from blood. The receptors were sampled from a woman aged 40 to 55 in good health.

This clone was picked up a small number of times. This chain uses TRBV4-1 with TRBJ1-3; 7 bases are a match to TRBD1. Germline V gene sequence: CDR1 MGHRA, CDR2 YSYEKL. With 4 bases clipped from V and 0 bases from J, the junction kept 3 bases outside the gene matches. The CDR3 sequence is 15 residues long. CDR3 loop: CASSRQGDSGNTIYF. In nucleotides, the CDR3 is TGCGCCAGCAGCCGACAGGGAGACTCTGGAAACACCATATATTTT.

This clone was seen more than once but under ten times. The rearrangement links TRBV20-1 to TRBJ2-5; D is unclear. The CDR3 sequence is 11 residues long. Per the germline V gene, CDR1 is DFQATT and CDR2 is SNEGSKA (reference sequence). Between the trimmed V and J ends, which lost 5 bases and 6 bases, there was a span of 10 bases. DNA for the CDR3: TGCAGTGCTTGGCATGAAAAGACCCAGTACTTC. It is translated as CSAWHEKTQYF.

Only a few counts were recorded for this clone. V and J are TRBV16 and TRBJ1-2; D remains ambiguous. The length of the CDR3 is 13 residues. The V and J ends lost 0 bases and 5 bases respectively, with 7 bases between them. Germline V gene lookup returns CDR1 KGHSY and CDR2 FQNENV. This CDR3 is CASSQSTGYGYTF. In nucleotides, the CDR3 is TGTGCCAGCAGCCAATCTACGGGTTATGGCTACACCTTC. Together with reference TRBV16 and TRBJ1-2, the CDR3 gives the full variable domain: GEEVAQTPKHLVRGEGQKAKLYCAPIKGHSYVFWYQQVLKNEFKFLISFQNENVFDETGMPKERFSAKCLPNSPCSLEIQATKLEDSAVYFCASSQSTGYGYTFGSGTRLTVV.

The gene calls are TRBV12-1 and TRBJ1-5; the D segment call TRBD1 is taken from the table without a DNA check. TRBV12-1 is deemed a pseudogene. The CDR3 has 16 residues. CDR3 sequence: CASSFNPGQLNQPQHF. The CDR3 DNA follows: TGTGCCAGCAGCTTTAATCCTGGGCAGCTAAATCAGCCCCAGCATTTT.

This rearrangement joins TRBV5-1 to TRBJ2-5, with 7 bases identical to TRBD2. Looked up from germline, CDR1 is SGHRS and CDR2 is YFSETQ. Trimming took 1 base from V and 5 from J; bases not matched to a gene: 8. The length of the CDR3 is 15 residues. DNA of the CDR3: TGCGCCAGCAGCTTGCTGGCGGGGGATAGGGAGACCCAGTACTTC. Translation: CASSLLAGDRETQYF. Filled out from reference TRBV5-1 and TRBJ2-5, the complete variable domain reads KAGVTQTPRYLIKTRGQQVTLSCSPISGHRSVSWYQQTPGQGLQFLFEYFSETQRNKGNFPGRFSGRQFSNSRSEMNVSTLELGDSALYLCASSLLAGDRETQYFGPGTRLLVL.

This clone came up a few times. CDR3 region: CASTGFRTVNTEAFF. CDR3 bases: TGTGCCAGCACCGGATTCCGGACAGTCAACACTGAAGCTTTCTTT. The chain is built from TRBV6-1 and TRBJ1-1; tentatively, D is TRBD1 (6 bases). The germline V gene has CDR1 MNHNS and CDR2 SASEGT. This CDR3 is 15 amino acids long. Trimming removed 7 bases at V and 2 bases at J, with 17 bases between.

This clone came up a few times. The V and J genes are TRBV18 and TRBJ2-1; 10 bases agree with TRBD1. The CDR3 sequence is 13 residues long. The V and J ends lost 3 bases and 10 bases, in that order; junction bases with no gene match: 3. From germline, CDR1 is KGHSH and CDR2 LQKENI. CDR3 nucleotide sequence: TGTGCCAGCTCACCTGACAGGGGGCAAGAGCAGTTCTTC. Translated, it gives CASSPDRGQEQFF. Full variable domain (outside the CDR3, taken from reference TRBV18 and TRBJ2-1): NAGVMQNPRHLVRRRGQEARLRCSPMKGHSHVYWYRQLPEEGLKFMVYLQKENIIDESGMPKERFSAEFPKEGPSILRIQQVVRGDSAAYFCASSPDRGQEQFFGPGTRLTVL.

This clone was counted a few times. V is TRBV11-2 and J is TRBJ2-3; 8 bases line up with TRBD2. Germline V gene lookup returns CDR1 SGHAT and CDR2 FQNNGV. After removal of 5 bases from V and 7 bases from J, the junction contained 11 bases not matched to a gene. This CDR3 region has 15 residues. The CDR3 reads CASSPARGGSYTQYF. In nucleotides, the CDR3 is TGTGCCAGCAGCCCCGCCCGGGGGGGTTCATATACGCAGTATTTT. The full variable domain, rest sourced from reference TRBV11-2 and TRBJ2-3, is EAGVAQSPRYKIIEKRQSVAFWCNPISGHATLYWYQQILGQGPKLLIQFQNNGVVDDSQLPKDRFSAERLKGVDSTLKIQPAKLEDSAVYLCASSPARGGSYTQYFGPGTRLTVL.

The V gene is TRBV6-5, the J gene TRBJ1-2, with D maybe TRBD1 (5 bases). CDR3 length: 13 residues. From germline, CDR1 is MNHEY and CDR2 SVGAGI. V lost 5 bases, J lost 2 bases, and 9 bases lay in between. The CDR3, as DNA: TGTGCCAGCAGTGACACAGGCAACTATGGCTACACCTTC. Protein: CASSDTGNYGYTF.

This clone showed up just a few times. The chain uses TRBV5-6 and TRBJ2-4, with 8 positions matching TRBD2. J gave up 0 bases and V 2 bases, and 7 bases lay outside the gene matches. The germline V gene has CDR1 SGHDT and CDR2 YYEEEE. The CDR3 runs 17 residues. CDR3 sequence (DNA): TGTGCCAGCAGCTTCCTCACTAGCGGTTTAGCCAAAAACATTCAGTACTTC. Protein sequence: CASSFLTSGLAKNIQYF.

This clone was observed many times. The DNA for the CDR3 is TGTGCCAGCACCCCGACAGGTGGGAGTAGAGAACAAACAGATACGCAGTATTTT. Protein: CASTPTGGSREQTDTQYF. This sequence joins TRBV11-2 and TRBJ2-3; the D gene is possibly TRBD1 (6 bases). Germline V CDR1 and CDR2: SGHAT, FQNNGV. V was cut by 7 bases and J by 3 bases, with 26 bases left in between. The CDR3 has 18 amino acids.

The chain joins TRBV9 to TRBJ1-5; TRBD1 agrees at 10 bases. The CDR3 extends over 16 amino acids. V was pared by 0 bases and J by 4 bases, with 4 bases of the junction left unmatched. Germline-derived CDR1 and CDR2 are SGDLS and YYNGEE. The CDR3 DNA sequence: TGTGCCAGCAGCGTAGGGGGGGACAGGGGTAATCAGCCCCAGCATTTT. This encodes CASSVGGDRGNQPQHF.

Only a few counts were recorded for this clone. The chain links TRBV19 to TRBJ1-2, with a weak D call TRBD1 (6 bases). The CDR3 consists of 13 residues. V was trimmed by 7 bases and J by 8 bases, leaving 17 bases between them. Germline-derived CDR1 and CDR2 are LNHDA and SQIVND (reference sequence). DNA of the CDR3: TGTGCCAGTACCCCGGTGGGGGCGGCCGGCTACACCTTC. Its translation is CASTPVGAAGYTF.

This sequence joins TRBV29-1 and TRBJ1-1; 9 nucleotides match TRBD1. V was clipped by 6 bases and J by 5 bases; unmatched bases: 4. Germline V lookup: CDR1 SQVTM, CDR2 ANQGSEA. This CDR3 has 12 amino acids. This CDR3 is CSVRGTGTEAFF. Written as DNA, the CDR3 is TGCAGCGTCCGCGGGACAGGGACTGAAGCTTTCTTT.

This clone has at least ten counts. The chain has TRBV4-2 and TRBJ1-1, with D perhaps TRBD1 (5 bases). V gave up 2 bases and J gave up 8 bases, with 18 bases separating them. The CDR3 covers 15 residues. The germline CDR1 and CDR2 sequences are LGHNA and YNFKEQ. The CDR3, as DNA: TGTGCCAGCAGCCAATCAGGACAAGCCCCCACGGAAGCTTTCTTT. It codes for CASSQSGQAPTEAFF.

This clone has just a few counts. The chain uses TRBV5-5 and TRBJ2-5; TRBD2 might be the D (6 bases). The CDR3 is made up of 15 amino acids. The germline gives CDR1 SGHKS, CDR2 YYEKEE (reference sequence). V lost 0 bases to trimming and J lost 5 bases, with 14 bases between them. This chain's CDR3 is CASSLEGGLRETQYF. In DNA form, the CDR3 reads TGTGCCAGCAGCTTGGAAGGAGGGCTGAGGGAGACCCAGTACTTC.

V is TRBV6-5 and J is TRBJ2-7, with D perhaps TRBD1 (5 bases). Germline CDR1 is MNHEY and CDR2 is SVGAGI. The germline V and J ends were trimmed by 0 bases and 2 bases, with 14 bases remaining between them. The CDR3 contains 16 residues. The DNA of the CDR3 is TGTGCCAGCAGTTACTCGGGAACAGGAATTGCCTACGAGCAGTACTTC. Amino acids: CASSYSGTGIAYEQYF.

This clone was recorded a few times. V gene TRBV5-8 combines with J gene TRBJ1-6, with TRBD1 matching over 7 bases. V shed 1 base and J 10 bases; nucleotides not matched to a gene: 11. Germline V gene sequence: CDR1 SGHTS, CDR2 YDEGEE. CDR3 length equals 16 residues. The CDR3 sequence: CASSLYPDRVDSPLHF. The CDR3 DNA reads as TGTGCCAGCAGCTTGTACCCAGACAGGGTGGACTCACCCCTCCACTTT.

In this sample, this clone turned up a few times. The CDR3: CASLTSGAEQYF. In DNA form, the CDR3 reads TGTGCCAGCCTGACTAGCGGGGCCGAGCAGTACTTC. J is TRBJ2-7 and V is TRBV6-1; 11 bases line up with TRBD2. J lost 6 bases, V lost 8 bases, and 3 bases had no gene match. CDR1 and CDR2 from the germline V gene are MNHNS and SASEGT. There are 12 residues in the CDR3.

This rearrangement joins TRBV7-8 to TRBJ2-3; no clear D. The CDR3 sequence is 15 residues long. Germline V CDR1 and CDR2: SGHVS, FQNEAQ. Trimming left V 1 base short and J 2 bases short, with 10 bases between. The chain's CDR3 is CASSLGRENTDTQYF. In DNA form, the CDR3 reads TGTGCCAGCAGCTTAGGTAGAGAGAACACAGATACGCAGTATTTT.

This clone was counted between two and nine times. The chain carries TRBV6-5 and TRBJ2-5, with 9 bases identical to TRBD1. Germline CDR1 is MNHEY and CDR2 is SVGAGI. The ends lost 5 bases at V and 1 base at J; junction bases unmatched: 5. The CDR3 sequence is 15 residues long. The CDR3 loop reads CASSHPTGGQETQYF. CDR3 in DNA: TGTGCCAGCAGTCACCCGACAGGGGGCCAAGAGACCCAGTACTTC.

This clone was recorded a few times. This chain links TRBV5-1 with TRBJ2-6; maybe TRBD1 (6 bases). This CDR3 comprises 17 residues. The V gene's germline CDR1 is SGHRS and CDR2 YFSETQ. V shed 4 bases and J shed 1 base, with 15 bases lying between them. DNA for the CDR3: TGCGCCAGCAGCCCCACAGGGTGGGGGTCTGGGGCCAACGTCCTGACTTTC. This gives the protein CASSPTGWGSGANVLTF.

This clone was seen repeatedly, ten times or more. V and J are TRBV21-1 and TRBJ1-1; the table calls TRBD1, which could not be checked here. TRBV21-1 is listed as a pseudogene. The CDR3 is 18 amino acids. The CDR3 reads CASSKAGQMFGDNTEAFF. The CDR3 nucleotides are TGTGCCAGCAGCAAAGCGGGACAGATGTTCGGGGACAACACTGAAGCTTTCTTT.